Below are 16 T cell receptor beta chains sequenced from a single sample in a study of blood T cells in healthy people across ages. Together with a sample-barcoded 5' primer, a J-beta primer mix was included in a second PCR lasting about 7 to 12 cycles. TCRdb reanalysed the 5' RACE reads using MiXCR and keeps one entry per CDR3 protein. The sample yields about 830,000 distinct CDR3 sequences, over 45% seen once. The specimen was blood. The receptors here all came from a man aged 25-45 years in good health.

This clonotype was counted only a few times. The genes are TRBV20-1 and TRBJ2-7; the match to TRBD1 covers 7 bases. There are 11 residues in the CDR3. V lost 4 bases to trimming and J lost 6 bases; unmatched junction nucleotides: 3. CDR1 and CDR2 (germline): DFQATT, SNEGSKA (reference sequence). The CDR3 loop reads CSANKGAEQYF. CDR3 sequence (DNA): TGCAGTGCTAATAAGGGGGCCGAGCAGTACTTC.

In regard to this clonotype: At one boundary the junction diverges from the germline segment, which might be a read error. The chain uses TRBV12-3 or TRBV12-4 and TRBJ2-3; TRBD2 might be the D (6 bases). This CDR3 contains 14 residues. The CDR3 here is CASSLGGEADAQYF. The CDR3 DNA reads TGTGCCAGCAGTTTAGGAGGGGAGGCAGATGCGCAGTATTTT.

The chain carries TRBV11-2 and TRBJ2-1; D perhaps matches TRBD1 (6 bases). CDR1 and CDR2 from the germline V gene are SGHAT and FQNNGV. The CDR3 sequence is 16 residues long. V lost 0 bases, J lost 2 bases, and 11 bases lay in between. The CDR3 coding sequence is TGTGCCAGCAGCTTAGAAACCAGGGGTCCCTACAATGAGCAGTTCTTC. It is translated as CASSLETRGPYNEQFF.

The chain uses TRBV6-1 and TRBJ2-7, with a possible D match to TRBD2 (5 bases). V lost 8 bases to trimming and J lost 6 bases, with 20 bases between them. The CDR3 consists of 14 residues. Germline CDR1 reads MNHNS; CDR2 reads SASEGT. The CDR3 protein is CASGPERSLREQYF. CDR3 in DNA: TGTGCCAGCGGGCCCGAGCGGTCTCTGCGCGAGCAGTACTTC.

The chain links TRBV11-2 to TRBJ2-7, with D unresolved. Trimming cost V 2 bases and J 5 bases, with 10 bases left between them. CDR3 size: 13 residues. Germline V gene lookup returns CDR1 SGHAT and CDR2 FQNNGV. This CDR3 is CASSLKFAHEQYF. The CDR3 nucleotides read TGTGCCAGCAGCTTAAAATTTGCCCACGAGCAGTACTTC.

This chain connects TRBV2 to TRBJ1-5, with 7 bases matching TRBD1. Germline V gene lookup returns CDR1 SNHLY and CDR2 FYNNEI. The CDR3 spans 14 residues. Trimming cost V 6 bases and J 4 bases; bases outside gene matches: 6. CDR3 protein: CASSFQTGNQPQHF. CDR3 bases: TGTGCCAGCAGCTTTCAGACAGGGAATCAGCCCCAGCATTTT.

The CDR3 loop is CAITEQAGANVLTF. As DNA, the CDR3 is TGTGCCATCACAGAACAGGCTGGGGCCAACGTCCTGACTTTC. V is TRBV10-3 and J is TRBJ2-6; D is possibly TRBD1 (5 bases). V lost 7 bases to trimming and J lost 2 bases, with 9 bases between them. Germline V gene data show CDR1 as ENHRY and CDR2 as SYGVKD. This CDR3 is 14 amino acids long.

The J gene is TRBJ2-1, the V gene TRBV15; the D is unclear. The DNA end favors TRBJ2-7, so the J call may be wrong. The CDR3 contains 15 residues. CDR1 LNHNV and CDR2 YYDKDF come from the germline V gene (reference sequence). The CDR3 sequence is CATSRDRGYIYEQYF. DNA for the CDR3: TGTGCCACCAGCAGAGATCGAGGCTATATCTACGAGCAGTACTTC.

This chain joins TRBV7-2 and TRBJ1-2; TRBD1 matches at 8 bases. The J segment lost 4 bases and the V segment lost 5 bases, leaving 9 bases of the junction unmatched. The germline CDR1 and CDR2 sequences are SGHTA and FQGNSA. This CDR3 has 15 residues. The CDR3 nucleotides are TGTGCCAGCAGCGCCCGACAGGGGACGGGCTATGGCTACACCTTC. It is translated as CASSARQGTGYGYTF.

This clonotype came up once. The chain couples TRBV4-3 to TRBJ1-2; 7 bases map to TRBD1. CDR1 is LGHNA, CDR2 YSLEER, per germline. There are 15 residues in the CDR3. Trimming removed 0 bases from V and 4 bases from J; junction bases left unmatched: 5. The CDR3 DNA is TGCGCCAGCAGCCAAGATTGGCAGGGGGGCTATGGCTACACCTTC. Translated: CASSQDWQGGYGYTF.

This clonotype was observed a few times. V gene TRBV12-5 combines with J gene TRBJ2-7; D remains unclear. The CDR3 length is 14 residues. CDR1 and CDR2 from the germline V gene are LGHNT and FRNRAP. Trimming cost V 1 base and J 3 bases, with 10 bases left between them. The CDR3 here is CASGLGLSSYEQYF. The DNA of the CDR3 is TGTGCTAGTGGTTTGGGCTTATCGAGCTACGAGCAGTACTTC. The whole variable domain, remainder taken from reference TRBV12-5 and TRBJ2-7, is DARVTQTPRHKVTEMGQEVTMRCQPILGHNTVFWYRQTMMQGLELLAYFRNRAPLDDSGMPKDRFSAEMPDATLATLKIQPSEPRDSAVYFCASGLGLSSYEQYFGPGTRLTVT.

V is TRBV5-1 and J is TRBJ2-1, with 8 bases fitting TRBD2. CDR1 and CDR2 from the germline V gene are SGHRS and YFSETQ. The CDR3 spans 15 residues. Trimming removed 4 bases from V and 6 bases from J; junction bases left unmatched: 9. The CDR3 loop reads CASSVSGTRGNEQFF. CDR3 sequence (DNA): TGCGCCAGCAGCGTTTCCGGGACTAGAGGCAATGAGCAGTTCTTC.

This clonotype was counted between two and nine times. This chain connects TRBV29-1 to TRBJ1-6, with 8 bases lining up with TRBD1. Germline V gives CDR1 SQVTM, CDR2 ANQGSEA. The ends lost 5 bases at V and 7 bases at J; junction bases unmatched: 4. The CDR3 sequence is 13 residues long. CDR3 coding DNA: TGCAGCGTTTCGGACAGGGAGAATTCACCCCTCCACTTT. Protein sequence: CSVSDRENSPLHF.

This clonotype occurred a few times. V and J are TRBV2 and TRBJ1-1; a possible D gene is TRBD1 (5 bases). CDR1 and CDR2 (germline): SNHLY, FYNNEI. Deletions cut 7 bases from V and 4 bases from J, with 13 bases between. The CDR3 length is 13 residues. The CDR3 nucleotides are TGTGCCAGCACCCAAACGGGGACCACTGAAGCTTTCTTT. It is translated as CASTQTGTTEAFF.

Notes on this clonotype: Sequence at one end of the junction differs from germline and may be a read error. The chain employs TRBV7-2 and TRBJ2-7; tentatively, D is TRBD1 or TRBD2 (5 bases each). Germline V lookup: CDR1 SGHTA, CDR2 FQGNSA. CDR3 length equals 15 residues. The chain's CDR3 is CASSPPGTPGYELYF. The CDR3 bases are TGTGCCAGCAGCCCTCCCGGGACCCCCGGCTACGAGCTGTACTTC.

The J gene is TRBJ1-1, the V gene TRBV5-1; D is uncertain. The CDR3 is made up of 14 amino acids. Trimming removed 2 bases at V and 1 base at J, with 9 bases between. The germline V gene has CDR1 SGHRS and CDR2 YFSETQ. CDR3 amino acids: CASSLRERNTEAFF. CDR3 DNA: TGCGCCAGCAGCTTAAGGGAAAGGAACACTGAAGCTTTCTTT.